This T cell receptor (beta chain) was captured by sequencing in a study of blood T cell repertoires in COVID-19. On the study more broadly: PBMCs, B-cell-depleted T cells, or T cells provided the cDNA or gDNA that made up the material.

In assigning cohorts, the study relied on participant-reported clinical history. Assay: immunoSEQ multiplex PCR; the TCRdb copy retains only in-frame clones and omits some. The data hold hundreds of thousands of clones, with more than 70% observed a single time. The receptor was isolated from a woman aged 55 to 70 in a cohort exposed to, infected with or recovered from COVID-19 (not recorded which). Input material: PBMCs or T cells enriched from blood (not recorded which).

DNA of the CDR3: TGTGCCAGCAGTGAAATCAGGGTCAATCAGCCCCAGCATTTT. Translation gives CASSEIRVNQPQHF. The chain employs TRBV2 and TRBJ1-5; TRBD1 is a possible D gene (5 bases). The CDR3 consists of 14 residues. The V and J ends lost 2 bases and 3 bases respectively, with 8 bases between them. In germline, CDR1 is SNHLY, CDR2 FYNNEI. Supplemented by reference TRBV2 and TRBJ1-5, the full variable domain reads EPEVTQTPSHQVTQMGQEVILRCVPISNHLYFYWYRQILGQKVEFLVSFYNNEISEKSEIFDDQFSVERPDGSNFTLKIRSTKLEDSAMYFCASSEIRVNQPQHFGDGTRLSIL.